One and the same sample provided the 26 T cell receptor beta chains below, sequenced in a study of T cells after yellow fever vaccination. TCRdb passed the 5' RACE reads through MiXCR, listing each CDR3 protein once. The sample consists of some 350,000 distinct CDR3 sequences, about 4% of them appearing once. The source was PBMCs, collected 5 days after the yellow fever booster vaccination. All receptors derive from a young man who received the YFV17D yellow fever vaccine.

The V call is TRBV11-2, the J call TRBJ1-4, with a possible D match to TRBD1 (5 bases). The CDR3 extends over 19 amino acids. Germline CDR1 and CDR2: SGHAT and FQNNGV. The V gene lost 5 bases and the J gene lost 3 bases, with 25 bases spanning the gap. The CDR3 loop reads CASSTRLQGLRGANEKLFF. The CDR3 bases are TGTGCCAGCAGCACCCGCCTCCAGGGACTAAGGGGAGCTAATGAAAAACTGTTTTTT.

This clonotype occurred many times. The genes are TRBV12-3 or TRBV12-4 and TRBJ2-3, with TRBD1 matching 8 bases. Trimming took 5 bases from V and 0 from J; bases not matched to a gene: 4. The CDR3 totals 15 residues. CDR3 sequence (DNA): TGTGCCAGCAGTCGACAGGGGCTTAGCACAGATACGCAGTATTTT. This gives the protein CASSRQGLSTDTQYF.

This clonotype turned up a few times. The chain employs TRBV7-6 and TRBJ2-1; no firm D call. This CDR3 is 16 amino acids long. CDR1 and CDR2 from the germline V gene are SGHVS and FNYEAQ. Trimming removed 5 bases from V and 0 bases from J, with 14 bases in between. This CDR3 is CASSPPGMSSYNEQFF. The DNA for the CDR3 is TGTGCCAGCAGCCCGCCGGGCATGAGCTCCTACAATGAGCAGTTCTTC.

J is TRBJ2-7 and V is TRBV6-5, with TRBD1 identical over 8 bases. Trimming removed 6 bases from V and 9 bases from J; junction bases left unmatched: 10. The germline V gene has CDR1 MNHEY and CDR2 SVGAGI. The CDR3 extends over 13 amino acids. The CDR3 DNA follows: TGTGCCAGCAGCCGGAGGCAGGGGGCATCGCAGTACTTC. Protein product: CASSRRQGASQYF.

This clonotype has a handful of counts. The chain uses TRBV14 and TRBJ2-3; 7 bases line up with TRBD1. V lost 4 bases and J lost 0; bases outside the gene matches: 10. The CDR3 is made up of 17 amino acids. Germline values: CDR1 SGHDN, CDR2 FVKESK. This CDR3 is CASSPWDRATSTDTQYF. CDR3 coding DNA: TGTGCCAGCAGCCCCTGGGACAGAGCTACTAGCACAGATACGCAGTATTTT.

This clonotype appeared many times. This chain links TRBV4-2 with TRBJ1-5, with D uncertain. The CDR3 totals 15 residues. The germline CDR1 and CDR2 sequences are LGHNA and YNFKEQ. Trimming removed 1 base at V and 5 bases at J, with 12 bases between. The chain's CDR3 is CASSQAGRLDQPQHF. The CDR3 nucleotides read TGTGCCAGCAGCCAAGCGGGGAGGTTGGATCAGCCCCAGCATTTT.

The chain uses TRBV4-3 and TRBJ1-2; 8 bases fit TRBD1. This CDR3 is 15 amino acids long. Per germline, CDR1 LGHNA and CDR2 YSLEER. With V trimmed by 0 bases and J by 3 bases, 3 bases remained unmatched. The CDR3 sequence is CASSQDQGADYGYTF. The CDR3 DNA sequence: TGCGCCAGCAGCCAAGACCAGGGGGCGGACTATGGCTACACCTTC.

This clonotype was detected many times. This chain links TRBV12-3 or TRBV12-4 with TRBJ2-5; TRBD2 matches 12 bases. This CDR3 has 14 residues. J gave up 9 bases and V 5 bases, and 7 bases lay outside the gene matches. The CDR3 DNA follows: TGTGCCAGCAGTCCGACTAGCGGGGGTTTGGCCCAGTACTTC. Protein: CASSPTSGGLAQYF.

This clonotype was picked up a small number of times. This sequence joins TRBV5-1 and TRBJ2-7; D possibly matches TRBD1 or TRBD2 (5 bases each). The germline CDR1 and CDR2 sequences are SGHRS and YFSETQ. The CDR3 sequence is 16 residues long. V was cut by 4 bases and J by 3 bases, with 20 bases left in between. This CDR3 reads CASSPGPTRGDYEQYV. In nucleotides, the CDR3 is TGCGCCAGCAGCCCTGGCCCTACTAGGGGTGACTACGAGCAGTACGTC.

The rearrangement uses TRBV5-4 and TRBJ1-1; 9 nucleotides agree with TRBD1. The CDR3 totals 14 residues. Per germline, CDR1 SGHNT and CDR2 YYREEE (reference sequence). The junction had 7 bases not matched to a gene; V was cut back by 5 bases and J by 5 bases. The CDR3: CASRMGQGVTEAFF. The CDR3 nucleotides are TGTGCCAGCAGAATGGGACAGGGAGTAACTGAAGCTTTCTTT.

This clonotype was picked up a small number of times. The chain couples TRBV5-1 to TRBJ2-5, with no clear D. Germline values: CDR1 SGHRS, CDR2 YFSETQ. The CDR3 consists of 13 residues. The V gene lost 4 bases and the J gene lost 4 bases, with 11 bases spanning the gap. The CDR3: CASSPWTGETQYF. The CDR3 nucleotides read TGCGCCAGCAGCCCCTGGACCGGAGAGACCCAGTACTTC.

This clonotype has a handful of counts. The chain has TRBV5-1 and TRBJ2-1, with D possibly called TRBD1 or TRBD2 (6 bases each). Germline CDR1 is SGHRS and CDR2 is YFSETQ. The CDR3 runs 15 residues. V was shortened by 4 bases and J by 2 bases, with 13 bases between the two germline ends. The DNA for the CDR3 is TGCGCCAGCAGCACACGGGGGACACCCTACAATGAGCAGTTCTTC. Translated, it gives CASSTRGTPYNEQFF.

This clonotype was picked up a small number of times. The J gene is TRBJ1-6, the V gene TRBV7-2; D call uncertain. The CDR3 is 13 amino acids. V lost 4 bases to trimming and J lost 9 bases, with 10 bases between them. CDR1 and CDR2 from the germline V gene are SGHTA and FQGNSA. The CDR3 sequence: CASSSSISSPLHF. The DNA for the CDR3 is TGTGCCAGCAGCTCGTCTATAAGTTCACCCCTCCACTTT.

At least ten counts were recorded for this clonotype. The CDR3 DNA reads TGCAGCGGGAAGACAGGAGGAGAGACCCAGTACTTC. Its translation is CSGKTGGETQYF. This chain connects TRBV29-1 to TRBJ2-5; TRBD1 might be the D (6 bases). The CDR3 has 12 amino acids. Germline V gene data show CDR1 as SQVTM and CDR2 as ANQGSEA. V lost 7 bases and J lost 4, with 13 bases in between.

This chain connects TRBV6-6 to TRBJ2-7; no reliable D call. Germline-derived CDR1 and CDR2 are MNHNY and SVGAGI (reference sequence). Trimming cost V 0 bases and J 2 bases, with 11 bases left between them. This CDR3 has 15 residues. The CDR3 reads CASSYSSGPTYEQYV. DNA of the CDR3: TGTGCCAGCAGTTACTCCTCCGGGCCGACCTACGAGCAGTACGTC.

The CDR3 protein is CASSQGGQSYEQYV. The CDR3 DNA is TGCGCCAGCAGCCAAGGCGGACAGTCGTACGAGCAGTACGTC. The chain uses TRBV4-1 and TRBJ2-7; weak D call: TRBD1 (6 bases). Germline CDR1 MGHRA, CDR2 YSYEKL. V was pared by 1 base and J by 4 bases, with 11 bases between. The CDR3 length is 14 residues.

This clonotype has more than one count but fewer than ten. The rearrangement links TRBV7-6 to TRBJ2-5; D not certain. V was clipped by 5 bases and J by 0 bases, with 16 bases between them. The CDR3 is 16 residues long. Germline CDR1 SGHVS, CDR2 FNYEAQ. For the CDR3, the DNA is TGTGCCAGCAGCCAGAACAACAGACTTAACCAAGAGACCCAGTACTTC. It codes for CASSQNNRLNQETQYF. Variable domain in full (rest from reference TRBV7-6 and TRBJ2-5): GAGVSQSPRYKVTKRGQDVALRCDPISGHVSLYWYRQALGQGPEFLTYFNYEAQQDKSGLPNDRFSAERPEGSISTLTIQRTEQRDSAMYRCASSQNNRLNQETQYFGPGTRLLVL.

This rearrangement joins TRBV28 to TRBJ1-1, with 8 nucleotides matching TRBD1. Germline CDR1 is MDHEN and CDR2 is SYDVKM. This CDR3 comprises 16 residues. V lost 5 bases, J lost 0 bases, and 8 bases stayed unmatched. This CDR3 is CASSPDRVGMNTEAFF. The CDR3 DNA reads TGTGCCAGCAGTCCGGACAGGGTCGGCATGAACACTGAAGCTTTCTTT.

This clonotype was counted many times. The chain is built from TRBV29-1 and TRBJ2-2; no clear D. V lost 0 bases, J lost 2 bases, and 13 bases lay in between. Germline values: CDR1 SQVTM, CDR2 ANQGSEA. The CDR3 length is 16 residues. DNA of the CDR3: TGCAGCGTTGAAGATTTAGGCAGCTATAACACCGGGGAGCTGTTTTTT. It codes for CSVEDLGSYNTGELFF.

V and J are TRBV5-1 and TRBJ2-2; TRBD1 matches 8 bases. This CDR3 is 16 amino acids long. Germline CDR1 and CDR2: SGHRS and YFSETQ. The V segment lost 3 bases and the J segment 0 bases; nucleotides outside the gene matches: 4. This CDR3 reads CASSSPTGANTGELFF. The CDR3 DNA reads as TGCGCCAGCAGCTCTCCGACAGGGGCGAACACCGGGGAGCTGTTTTTT.

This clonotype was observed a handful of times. The CDR3 nucleotides are TGCAGCGTTGAAAAGGATTACACAGATACGCAGTATTTT. It is translated as CSVEKDYTDTQYF. The chain employs TRBV29-1 and TRBJ2-3; D not resolved. The germline V and J ends were trimmed by 2 bases and 2 bases, with 8 bases remaining between them. This CDR3 is 13 amino acids long. Germline V lookup: CDR1 SQVTM, CDR2 ANQGSEA.

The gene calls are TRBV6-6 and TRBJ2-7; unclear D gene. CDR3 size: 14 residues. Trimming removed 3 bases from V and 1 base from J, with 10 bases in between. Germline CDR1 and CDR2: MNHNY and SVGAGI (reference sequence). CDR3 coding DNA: TGTGCCAGCAGTTATACCGACCTATCCTACGAGCAGTACTTC. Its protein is CASSYTDLSYEQYF.

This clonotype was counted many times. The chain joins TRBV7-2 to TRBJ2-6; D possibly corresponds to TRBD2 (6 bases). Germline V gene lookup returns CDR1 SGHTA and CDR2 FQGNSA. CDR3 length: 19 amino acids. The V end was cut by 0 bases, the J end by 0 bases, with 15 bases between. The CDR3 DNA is TGTGCCAGCAGCTTAGCGGGCGGGGATATGTACTCTGGGGCCAACGTCCTGACTTTC. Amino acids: CASSLAGGDMYSGANVLTF. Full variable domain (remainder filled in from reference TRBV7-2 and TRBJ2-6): GAGVSQSPSNKVTEKGKDVELRCDPISGHTALYWYRQSLGQGLEFLIYFQGNSAPDKSGLPSDRFSAERTGGSVSTLTIQRTQQEDSAVYLCASSLAGGDMYSGANVLTFGAGSRLTVL.

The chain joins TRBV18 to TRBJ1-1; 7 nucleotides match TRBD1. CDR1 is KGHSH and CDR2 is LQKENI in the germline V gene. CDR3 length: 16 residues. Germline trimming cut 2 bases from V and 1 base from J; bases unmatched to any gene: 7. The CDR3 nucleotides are TGTGCCAGCTCACCAGGAAGAGGGACAGCGAACACTGAAGCTTTCTTT. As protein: CASSPGRGTANTEAFF.

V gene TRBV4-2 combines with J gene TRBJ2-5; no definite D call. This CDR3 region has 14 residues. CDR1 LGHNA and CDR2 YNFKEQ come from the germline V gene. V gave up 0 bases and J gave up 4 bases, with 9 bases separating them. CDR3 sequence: CASSQDSSRETQYF. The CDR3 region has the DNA TGTGCCAGCAGCCAAGATAGCAGTCGAGAGACCCAGTACTTC.

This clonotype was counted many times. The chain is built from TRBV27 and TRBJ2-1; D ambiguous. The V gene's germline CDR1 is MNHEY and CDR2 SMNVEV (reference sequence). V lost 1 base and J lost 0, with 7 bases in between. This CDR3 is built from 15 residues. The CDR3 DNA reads TGTGCCAGCAGTTTATTGGAAAGCTCCTACAATGAGCAGTTCTTC. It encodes CASSLLESSYNEQFF.